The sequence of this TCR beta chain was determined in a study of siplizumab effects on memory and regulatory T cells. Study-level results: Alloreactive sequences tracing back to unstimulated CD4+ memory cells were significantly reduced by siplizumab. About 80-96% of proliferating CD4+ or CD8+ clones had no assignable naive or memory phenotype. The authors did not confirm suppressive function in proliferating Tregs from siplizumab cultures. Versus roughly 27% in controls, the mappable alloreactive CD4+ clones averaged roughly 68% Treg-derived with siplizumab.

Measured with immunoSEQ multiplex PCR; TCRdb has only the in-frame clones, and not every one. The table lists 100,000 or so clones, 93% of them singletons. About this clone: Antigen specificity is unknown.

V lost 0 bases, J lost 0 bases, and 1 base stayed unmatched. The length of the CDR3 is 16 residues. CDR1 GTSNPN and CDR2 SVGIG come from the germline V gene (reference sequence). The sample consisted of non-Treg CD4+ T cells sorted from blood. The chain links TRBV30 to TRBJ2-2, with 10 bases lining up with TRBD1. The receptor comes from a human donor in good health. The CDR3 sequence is CAWSVGTGANTGELFF. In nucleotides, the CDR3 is TGTGCCTGGAGTGTGGGGACAGGGGCGAACACCGGGGAGCTGTTTTTT.